The sequence of this T cell receptor beta chain was determined in a study of neurological immune-mediated disorders. Study results and caveats: Falling below healthy controls, multiple sclerosis showed the least TCR clonal expansion, while HTLV-1-associated myelopathy showed the most. None of the CDR3 amino acid sequences of expanded clones recurred across subjects, suggesting private repertoires in all groups.

Unsorted libraries were generated from 2 million PBMCs. These cells had been stored in RNAlater at -80 C. As for this clonotype: What it binds is not known. The junction departs from germline at one end; a sequencing error may be responsible.

5'RACE with 10-nucleotide random UMIs generated the cDNA. TCRdb re-derived calls from the 5' RACE reads in MiXCR, one entry per CDR3 protein. This table has about 50,000 distinct CDR3 sequences, around 17% appearing once. Germline V lookup: CDR1 SGDLS, CDR2 YYNGEE. This CDR3 has 14 residues. The chain recombines TRBV9 with TRBJ2-2; D perhaps matches TRBD2 (6 bases). The specimen sequenced was PBMCs. The TCR comes from a man between 60 and 75 years old in good health. CDR3 sequence reads: CAGSMTSIAGELFF. In nucleotides, the CDR3 is TGTGCCGGCAGCATGACTAGTATCGCCGGGGAGCTGTTTTTT.